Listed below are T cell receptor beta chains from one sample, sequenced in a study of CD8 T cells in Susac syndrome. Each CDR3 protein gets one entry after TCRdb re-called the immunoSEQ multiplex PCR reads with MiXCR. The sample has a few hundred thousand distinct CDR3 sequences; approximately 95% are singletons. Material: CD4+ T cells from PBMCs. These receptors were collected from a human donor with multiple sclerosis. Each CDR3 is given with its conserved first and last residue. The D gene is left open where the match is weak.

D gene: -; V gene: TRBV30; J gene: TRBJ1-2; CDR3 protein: CAWSVSEGSGYTF
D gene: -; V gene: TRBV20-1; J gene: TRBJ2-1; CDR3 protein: CSVPDVYNEQFF
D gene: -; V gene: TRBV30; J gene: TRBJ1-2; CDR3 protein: CAWSPSWGSTYGYTF
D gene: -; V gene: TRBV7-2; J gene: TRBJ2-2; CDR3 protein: CASSPGPNTGELFF
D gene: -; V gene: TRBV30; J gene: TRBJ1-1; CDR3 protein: CAWATGRTEAFF
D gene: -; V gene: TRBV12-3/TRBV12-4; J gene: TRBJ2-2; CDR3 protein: CASSFEPTGELFF
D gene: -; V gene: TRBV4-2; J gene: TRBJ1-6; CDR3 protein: CASSQDKGSSYNSPLHF
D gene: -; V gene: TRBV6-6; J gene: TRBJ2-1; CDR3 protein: CASTTEGSRNEQFF
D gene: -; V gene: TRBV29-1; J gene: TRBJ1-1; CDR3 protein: CNPRQLNTEAFF
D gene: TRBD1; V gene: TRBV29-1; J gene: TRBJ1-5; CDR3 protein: CSVLQGEGQPQHF
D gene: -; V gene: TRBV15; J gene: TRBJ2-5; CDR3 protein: CATSRGGTAQGETQYF
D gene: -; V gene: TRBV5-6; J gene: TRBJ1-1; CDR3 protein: CASSLLVTEAFF
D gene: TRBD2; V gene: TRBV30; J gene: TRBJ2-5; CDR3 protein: CAWSVLAGGETQYF
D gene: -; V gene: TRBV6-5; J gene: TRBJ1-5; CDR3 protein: CASSYSRDQPQHF
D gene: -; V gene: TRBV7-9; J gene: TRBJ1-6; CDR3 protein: CASSSPRFNANSPLHF
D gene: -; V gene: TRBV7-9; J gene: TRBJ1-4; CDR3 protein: CASSFQGIDEKLFF
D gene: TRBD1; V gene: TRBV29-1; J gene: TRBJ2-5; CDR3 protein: CSVVDRGETQYF
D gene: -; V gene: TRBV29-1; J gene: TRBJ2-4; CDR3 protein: CSVEGRLAKNIQYF
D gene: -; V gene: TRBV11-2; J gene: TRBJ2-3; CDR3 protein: CASSSRGTLPSDTQYF
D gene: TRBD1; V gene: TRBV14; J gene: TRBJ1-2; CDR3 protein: CASSPAGQGLYGYTF
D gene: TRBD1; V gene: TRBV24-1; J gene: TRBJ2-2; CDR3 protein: CATSATGASTGELFF
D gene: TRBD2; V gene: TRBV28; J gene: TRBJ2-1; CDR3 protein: CASSDAGGITNEQFF
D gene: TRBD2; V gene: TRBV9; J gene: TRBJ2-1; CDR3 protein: CASSGPISGGAYNEQFF
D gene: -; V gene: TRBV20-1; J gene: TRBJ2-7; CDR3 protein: CSARDLGRRDEQYF
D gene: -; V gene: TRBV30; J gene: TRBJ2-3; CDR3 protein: CAWSVLADTQYF
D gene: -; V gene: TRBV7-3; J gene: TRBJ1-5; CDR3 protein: CASSPTGSNQPQHF
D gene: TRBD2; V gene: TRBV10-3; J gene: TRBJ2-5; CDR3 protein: CAIRTTGGETQYF
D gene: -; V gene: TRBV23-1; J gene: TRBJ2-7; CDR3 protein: CASSTTIIYGPPPYEQYF
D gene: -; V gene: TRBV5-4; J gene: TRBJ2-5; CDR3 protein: CASSLGQAYQETQYF
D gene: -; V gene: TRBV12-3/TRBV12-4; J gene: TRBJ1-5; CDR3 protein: CASSEGRKGRPQHF
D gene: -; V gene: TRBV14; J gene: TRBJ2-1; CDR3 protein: CASSQSRHEEQFF
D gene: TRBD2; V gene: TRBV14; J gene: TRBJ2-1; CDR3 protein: CASSQSVAGGPGFF
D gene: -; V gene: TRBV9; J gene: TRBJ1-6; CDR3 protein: CASSARQTYNSPLHF
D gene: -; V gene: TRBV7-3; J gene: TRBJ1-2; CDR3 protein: CASSLTGDEGYTF
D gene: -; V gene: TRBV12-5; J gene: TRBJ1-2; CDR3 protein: CASGLVRGEGYTF
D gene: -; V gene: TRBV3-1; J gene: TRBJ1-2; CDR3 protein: CASTPSGAGVRGYTF
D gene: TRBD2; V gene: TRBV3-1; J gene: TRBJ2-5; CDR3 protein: CASSHRSGGPETQYF
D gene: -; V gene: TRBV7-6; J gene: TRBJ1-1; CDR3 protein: CASSLGGVEAFF
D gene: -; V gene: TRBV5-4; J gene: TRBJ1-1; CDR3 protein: CASSLRDGEAFF
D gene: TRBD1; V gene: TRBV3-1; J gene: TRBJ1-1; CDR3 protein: CASSFRDRDTEAFF
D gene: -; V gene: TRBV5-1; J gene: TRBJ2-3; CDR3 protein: CASSRDGGGGSDTQYF
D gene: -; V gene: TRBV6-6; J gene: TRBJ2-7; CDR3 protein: CASSYSKISEQYF
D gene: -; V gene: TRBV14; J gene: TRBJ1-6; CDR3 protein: CASSQDQGVWSPLHF
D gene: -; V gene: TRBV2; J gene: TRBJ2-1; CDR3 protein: CASSQQFRWDEQFF
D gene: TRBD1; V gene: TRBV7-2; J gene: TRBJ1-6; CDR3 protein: CASSWLQPGQGSSPLHF
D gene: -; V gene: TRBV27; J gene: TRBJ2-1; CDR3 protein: CASSGGRRSSYNEQFF
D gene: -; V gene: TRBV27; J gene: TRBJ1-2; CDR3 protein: CASSLAAHYGYTF
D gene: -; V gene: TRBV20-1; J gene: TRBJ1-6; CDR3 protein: CSAGGGGQTDSPLHF
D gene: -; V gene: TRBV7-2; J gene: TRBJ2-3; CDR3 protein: CASRLVGADTQYF
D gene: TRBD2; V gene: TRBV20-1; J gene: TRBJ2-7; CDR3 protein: CSASPASGGYEQYF
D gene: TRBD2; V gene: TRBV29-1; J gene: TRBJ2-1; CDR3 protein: CSVGPSGGAGEQFF